This TCR beta chain is from a study of blood T cell repertoires in COVID-19 (dated by TCRdb to 2020 to 2022). Regarding the study in general: The collaborator samples originated in the United States, Italy and Spain and spanned the acute and convalescent phases of COVID-19. Subjects who had been exposed to COVID-19, were actively infected with it, or had recovered from it provided the deeply sampled blood TCRbeta repertoires that made up the dataset. Where available, HLA class I and class II types were taken from metadata supplied by the sample provider and were not determined by assay-based typing. The material from the prospective study consisted of cDNA or gDNA derived from T cells, B-cell-depleted T cells, or PBMCs. The repertoires were released in a freely available public database meant as a resource for research on the immune response to SARS-CoV-2. The samples were drawn from two sources: the first 160 participants of the ongoing ImmuneRACE study, and fewer than 1,500 subjects contributed by 6 global collaborators. Sample metadata almost always included a de-identified subject ID, COVID-19 status, age in years and sex.

Enrolling through a virtual design, the prospective study's participants ranged in age from roughly 18 to 100 years and lived across around 25 United States geographic areas. In the prospective study, cohorts were assigned on the basis of participant-reported clinical history obtained from a screening survey and a study questionnaire. Exposed participants were defined as having been in contact with someone with a PCR-confirmed or clinician-diagnosed COVID-19 case within 2 weeks of study entry. Mobile phlebotomists in the prospective study collected whole blood, serum and a nasopharyngeal or oropharyngeal swab from every participant. Prospective study participants could optionally give additional blood draws and questionnaires over a roughly two-month period. Blood samples from the prospective study were shipped frozen or at room temperature prior to DNA extraction. TCRbeta CDR3 regions were amplified from genomic DNA using the immunoSEQ Assay, a bias-controlled multiplex PCR. As for the authors' bioinformatics: The number of nucleated cells in each sample was estimated from the amplification of reference gene primers within the assay. To quantify the absolute abundance of each unique TCRbeta CDR3 rearrangement, sequence reads were collapsed and filtered. For each sample, productive Simpson clonality was calculated as the square root of Simpson's diversity index over productive rearrangements. TCRdb mirrors the immuneACCESS table, restricted to in-frame sequences. Some clones are absent from its copies; in checked studies, under half trace to an unresolved V gene, and the reason for the others is unknown. V, J and clone size are taken as reported in that table, and D and trimming were inferred from the DNA itself. The sample contains 270,000 or so clones, about 91% of them found a single time. The ten largest clones take up around 2.8% of the sample.

What the study reported, not specific to this receptor: The quantity of clinical and demographic metadata differed by source and by participant and was supplied without curation.

Details on this clone: The target of this receptor is not known. No base qualities exist here, and no much larger clone lies one base off it.

The CDR3 runs 19 amino acids, cysteine and phenylalanine included. The only DNA kept is the CDR3, 57 bases in frame from the first base. The germline V gene gives CDR1 as SGHTA and CDR2 as FQGTGA. Between the V and J ends, shortened by 5 bases and 0 bases respectively, the junction contains 20 bases. The clonotype originates from a man aged 35 to 55 who had been exposed to COVID-19. The sequenced sample consisted of PBMCs or T cells enriched from blood (not recorded which). The chain couples TRBV7-3 to TRBJ2-6; a tentative D match to TRBD1 spans 5 bases. The sequenced DNA is TGTGCCAGCAGCCGGGTGGGAACAGGACCCAACTCTGGGGCCAACGTCCTGACTTTC. Its product reads: CASSRVGTGPNSGANVLTF.